These 5 T cell receptor beta chains came from one sample sequenced in a study of shared clonotypes between healthy human individuals. Generated by immunoSEQ multiplex PCR, the TCRdb table keeps only in-frame clones and is missing some. This table has more than 2,000,000 clones, around nine tenths appearing once. Sequencing was performed on naive CD4+ T cells sorted from blood. Subset given: CD45RA+ positively selected. These receptors all come from a man between 18 and 29 years old in good health.

The rearrangement links TRBV5-1 to TRBJ1-6, with 8 nucleotides matching TRBD1. J lost 1 base, V lost 0 bases, and 9 bases had no gene match. The CDR3 loop spans 19 amino acids. Germline lookup yields CDR1 SGHRS and CDR2 YFSETQ. This CDR3 reads CASSLEGQGLRSYNSPLHF. The CDR3 nucleotides read TGCGCCAGCAGCTTGGAAGGACAGGGCCTAAGGTCCTATAATTCACCCCTCCACTTT.

This chain connects TRBV12-5 to TRBJ2-1; 10 nucleotides agree with TRBD2. The CDR3 length is 15 residues. Germline assignment: CDR1 LGHNT and CDR2 FRNRAP. J gave up 7 bases and V 4 bases, and 7 bases lay outside the gene matches. The CDR3 DNA reads as TGTGCTAGTGGTTGGGAGCGGGGGGGCCTGAATGAGCAGTTCTTC. Its protein product is CASGWERGGLNEQFF.

Comments on this clone: Other DNA sequences from this sample encode an identical CDR3 as well. This chain joins TRBV6-5 and TRBJ1-2; D unresolved. V dropped 0 bases and J dropped 0 bases, with 5 bases sitting between them. The germline V gene has CDR1 MNHEY and CDR2 SVGAGI. The CDR3 length is 14 residues. CDR3 amino acids: CASSYSTSNYGYTF. DNA of the CDR3: TGTGCCAGCAGTTACTCGACTTCTAACTATGGCTACACCTTC.

Written as DNA, the CDR3 is TGTGCCAGCACCATATCTGAGTTTATGGCTTTCTTT. Its protein product is CASTISEFMAFF. This chain uses TRBV2 with TRBJ1-1; no clear D gene. The germline gives CDR1 SNHLY, CDR2 FYNNEI. V was pared by 7 bases and J by 11 bases, with 17 bases between. This CDR3 is 12 amino acids long.

J is TRBJ2-3 and V is TRBV18; D is unresolved. V lost 2 bases and J 1 base, leaving 10 bases between the germline ends. From germline, CDR1 is KGHSH and CDR2 LQKENI. The CDR3 is 15 amino acids. CDR3 DNA: TGTGCCAGCTCACCAAACGGTCTTCGCACAGATACGCAGTATTTT. It encodes CASSPNGLRTDTQYF.